A single sample is the source of the 5 T cell receptor beta chains below, sequenced in a study of blood T cells in healthy people across ages. A sample-barcoded 5' primer and a J-beta primer mix were used in a second PCR of about 7 to 12 cycles. TCRdb independently ran MiXCR on the 5' RACE reads; one entry per CDR3 protein. The sample comprises over a million distinct CDR3 sequences, 20% to 25% of which are singletons, and 0.65% to 0.95% rests with the top ten. These data were likewise used in another study, on T cells of mothers and their children.

The sequenced material came from blood. All receptors derive from a girl aged 2 to 9 in good health.

This clonotype appeared a few times. The V and J genes are TRBV4-1 and TRBJ2-4, with no clear D. The CDR3 runs 15 residues. The V and J ends lost 1 base and 0 bases respectively, with 7 bases between them. The V gene's germline CDR1 is MGHRA and CDR2 YSYEKL. The CDR3: CASSQGYIAKNIQYF. The CDR3 nucleotides are TGCGCCAGCAGCCAAGGATACATAGCCAAAAACATTCAGTACTTC.

The table lists this clonotype with a few counts. V gene TRBV3-1 combines with J gene TRBJ2-2, with TRBD2 identical over 13 bases. CDR1 LGHDT and CDR2 YNNKEL come from the germline V gene (reference sequence). This CDR3 is built from 17 residues. The V and J ends lost 5 bases and 7 bases, in that order; junction bases with no gene match: 10. The CDR3 DNA follows: TGTGCCAGCAGCGCTATACTAGCGGGAGGGCCCCACGGGGAGCTGTTTTTT. Encoded protein: CASSAILAGGPHGELFF.

This clonotype was detected a few times. The gene calls are TRBV6-1 and TRBJ2-1; D ambiguous. The J call may not be correct, given that the DNA end is closer to TRBJ2-7. The CDR3 spans 15 residues. Per germline, CDR1 MNHNS and CDR2 SASEGT. As DNA, the CDR3 is TGTGCCAGCAGTGAGGATCCGGTGCTCCCCTACGAGCAGTACTTC. This encodes CASSEDPVLPYEQYF.

CDR3 residues: CASSRGMSQGTQYF. The CDR3 DNA reads TGTGCCAGCAGCCGAGGAATGTCCCAGGGGACCCAGTACTTC. The rearrangement links TRBV4-2 to TRBJ2-5, with a possible D match to TRBD1 (5 bases). V was clipped by 4 bases and J by 7 bases, with 16 bases between them. This CDR3 contains 14 residues. Germline CDR1 reads LGHNA; CDR2 reads YNFKEQ.

DNA for the CDR3: TGCGCCAGCAGCCCAACTAGCCTACCCCTCTACGAGCAGTACTTC. This encodes CASSPTSLPLYEQYF. The V gene is TRBV4-3, the J gene TRBJ2-7; tentative D call: TRBD2 (6 bases). The germline V gene has CDR1 LGHNA and CDR2 YSLEER. The V gene lost 4 bases and the J gene lost 3 bases, with 16 bases spanning the gap. This CDR3 has 15 residues.